This TCR beta chain was identified in a study of regulatory T cells in long-lasting Graves disease. According to the study, TCR beta libraries were built with iRepertoire HTBI primers and CDR3-region Arm-PCR. TCRdb fed the multiplex PCR reads into MiXCR, producing one record per CDR3 protein. The data show 450,000 or so distinct CDR3 sequences, roughly 20% seen once. The time point denotes: persistent/refractory GD, antithyroid drugs over 5 years with positive TRAb. Construction of the TCR library relied on RNA isolated from PBMCs. Whole-study findings and limits: A greater number of public clonotypes (around 3,000) was shared by persistent patients than by new patients (approximately 910).

About this clonotype itself: As yet, its antigen is unknown.

Germline V CDR1 and CDR2: SGHTA, FQGNSA. The CDR3 is 15 residues long. V gave up 1 base and J gave up 2 bases; unmatched junction bases: 3. The chain recombines TRBV7-2 with TRBJ2-5, with TRBD2 matching over 8 bases. This receptor was identified in a female donor with Graves disease. The sample in question was peripheral blood mononuclear cells (PBMCs), obtained when the disease was refractory, from a patient treated with antithyroid drugs. CDR3 sequence (DNA): TGTGCCAGCAGCTTAGTAGCGGGAATACAAGAGACCCAGTACTTC. Protein product: CASSLVAGIQETQYF.